These 21 T cell receptor beta chains came from one sample sequenced in a study of identical twins. MiXCR was run by TCRdb on the 5' RACE reads, yielding one entry per CDR3 protein. The sample contains some 250,000 distinct CDR3 sequences, 6.5% of which appear only once. The same sample was also studied in work on T cells expressing NK-cell markers.

The source material was CD8+ T cells sorted from blood. These receptors were taken from a young woman in good health.

The chain links TRBV3-1 to TRBJ2-3; 14 bases are a match to TRBD2. The CDR3 has 19 amino acids. The J segment lost 8 bases and the V segment lost 3 bases, leaving 16 bases of the junction unmatched. In germline, CDR1 is LGHDT, CDR2 YNNKEL (reference sequence). DNA of the CDR3: TGTGCCAGCAGCCACGTTCAATATGCCGGGACTAGCGGGAGAGTTACGCAGTATTTT. It translates to CASSHVQYAGTSGRVTQYF.

In its sample, this clonotype was seen a few times. The chain couples TRBV5-5 to TRBJ2-1; no clear D gene. Germline lookup yields CDR1 SGHKS and CDR2 YYEKEE (reference sequence). This CDR3 region has 14 residues. V shed 5 bases and J shed 15 bases, with 24 bases lying between them. In DNA form, the CDR3 reads TGTGCCAGCAGTCAAGAGATCCCTACGGCAAAGCGGTTCTTC. It yields the protein CASSQEIPTAKRFF.

There are many counts of this clonotype. The chain uses TRBV5-6 and TRBJ1-1; D is possibly TRBD1 (6 bases). The V end was cut by 4 bases, the J end by 5 bases, with 9 bases between. CDR3 length: 12 amino acids. Germline lookup yields CDR1 SGHDT and CDR2 YYEEEE. In DNA form, the CDR3 reads TGTGCCAGCAGCGAAGGGGGTACTGAAGCTTTCTTT. Translating it yields CASSEGGTEAFF.

V and J are TRBV7-2 and TRBJ2-1; 10 bases agree with TRBD2. Unmatched junction bases numbered 4, after V lost 1 base and J lost 7 bases. Germline V gene data show CDR1 as SGHTA and CDR2 as FQGNSA. The CDR3 is 15 residues long. This CDR3 reads CASSLGLAGENEQFF. In DNA form, the CDR3 reads TGTGCCAGCAGCTTAGGGCTAGCGGGAGAAAATGAGCAGTTCTTC.

The CDR3, as DNA: TGTGCCTGGAGCGGGACTCGCACAGATACGCAGTATTTT. Protein product: CAWSGTRTDTQYF. The chain couples TRBV30 to TRBJ2-3; D perhaps matches TRBD2 (6 bases). The CDR3 loop spans 13 amino acids. Germline V lookup: CDR1 GTSNPN, CDR2 SVGIG (reference sequence). V was cut by 3 bases and J by 1 base, with 8 bases left in between.

This clonotype was found a few times. V is TRBV6-5 and J is TRBJ2-1, with 10 positions matching TRBD2. This CDR3 region has 16 residues. The trim removed 0 bases at V and 9 bases at J, leaving 8 bases unmatched. Germline V gene lookup returns CDR1 MNHEY and CDR2 SVGAGI. The CDR3 protein is CASSYSASGSRGEQFF. The CDR3 nucleotides read TGTGCCAGCAGTTACTCGGCTAGCGGGAGCCGCGGTGAGCAGTTCTTC.

This clonotype was detected many times. The V and J genes are TRBV5-1 and TRBJ2-2; D remains unclear. Germline CDR1 reads SGHRS; CDR2 reads YFSETQ. V gave up 2 bases and J gave up 8 bases, with 22 bases separating them. There are 17 residues in the CDR3. In nucleotides, the CDR3 is TGCGCCAGCAGCTTTAATGGACGAACCGAGTGGGGTGGGGAGCTGTTTTTT. Its translation: CASSFNGRTEWGGELFF.

This clonotype appeared many times. The rearrangement uses TRBV27 and TRBJ2-7; D might be TRBD2 (5 bases). V was trimmed by 3 bases and J by 6 bases, leaving 12 bases between them. Germline V lookup: CDR1 MNHEY, CDR2 SMNVEV (reference sequence). The CDR3 has 13 amino acids. The CDR3 coding sequence is TGTGCCAGCAGTTTCACCGGAGCGGTCGAGCAGTACTTC. Its translation is CASSFTGAVEQYF.

This clonotype appeared a few times. The rearrangement joins TRBV13 to TRBJ2-7; D ambiguous. The CDR3 length is 13 residues. V was cut by 3 bases and J by 5 bases, with 11 bases left in between. Germline V gene lookup returns CDR1 PRHDT and CDR2 FYEKMQ (reference sequence). DNA of the CDR3: TGTGCCAGCAGCTTTGCCGTAAGCAACGAGCAGTACTTC. Its translation: CASSFAVSNEQYF.

This clonotype was recorded many times. V usage is TRBV12-3 or TRBV12-4 and J usage is TRBJ1-1; D is unresolved. V was shortened by 7 bases and J by 2 bases, with 2 bases between the two germline ends. The CDR3 is 10 residues long. The CDR3 sequence: CASKNTEAFF. The CDR3 coding sequence is TGTGCCAGCAAAAACACTGAAGCTTTCTTT.

This clonotype came up a few times. The chain uses TRBV5-5 and TRBJ2-4, with TRBD2 matching 8 bases. The CDR3 loop spans 15 amino acids. The trim removed 4 bases at V and 6 bases at J, leaving 9 bases unmatched. Germline CDR1 and CDR2: SGHKS and YYEKEE (reference sequence). The CDR3 DNA is TGTGCCAGCAGCCCCGGACAGAGCGGGGGAAACATTCAGTACTTC. It codes for CASSPGQSGGNIQYF.

This clonotype was detected many times. The chain has TRBV6-2 or TRBV6-3 and TRBJ2-7, with 10 bases fitting TRBD2. CDR1 and CDR2 from the germline V gene are MNHEY and SVGEGT. This CDR3 has 15 residues. Trimming took 6 bases from V and 0 from J; bases not matched to a gene: 5. CDR3 coding DNA: TGTGCCAGCAGCATTCTAGCGGGAGCCTCCTACGAGCAGTACTTC. The encoded protein is CASSILAGASYEQYF.

This clonotype was picked up a small number of times. The genes are TRBV10-3 and TRBJ2-7; weak D call: TRBD1 (6 bases). CDR1 is ENHRY, CDR2 SYGVKD, per germline. This CDR3 has 17 amino acids. V was cut by 0 bases and J by 3 bases, with 18 bases left in between. In DNA form, the CDR3 reads TGTGCCATCAGTGAGTCGTTTGGGGACAACATGAGCTACGAGCAGTACTTC. Translation gives CAISESFGDNMSYEQYF.

The sample holds many counts of this clonotype. This chain links TRBV12-3 or TRBV12-4 with TRBJ2-1; perhaps D is TRBD1 or TRBD2 (6 bases each). CDR3 length: 17 amino acids. Trimming took off 5 bases at V and 8 bases at J, with 25 bases between the two ends. CDR3: CASSPGAGLASFDEQFF. The CDR3 DNA is TGTGCCAGCAGTCCGGGGGCAGGGCTAGCTTCTTTCGATGAGCAGTTCTTC.

The rearrangement uses TRBV6-1 and TRBJ2-1, with 9 positions matching TRBD2. V dropped 6 bases and J dropped 3; count of bases not matched to a gene: 6. Germline V gene sequence: CDR1 MNHNS, CDR2 SASEGT. The CDR3 contains 15 residues. CDR3: CASRDTSGFYNEQFF. CDR3 bases: TGTGCCAGCAGGGATACTAGCGGGTTCTACAATGAGCAGTTCTTC.

This clonotype was picked up many times. The V gene is TRBV12-3 or TRBV12-4, the J gene TRBJ1-2; 8 bases align to TRBD1. The CDR3 sequence is 14 residues long. The V segment lost 4 bases and the J segment 3 bases; nucleotides outside the gene matches: 4. The DNA for the CDR3 is TGTGCCAGCAGTTCCCGGACAGGGTACTATGGCTACACCTTC. It encodes CASSSRTGYYGYTF.

The rearrangement joins TRBV2 to TRBJ2-5; D unclear. The length of the CDR3 is 14 residues. Germline V gene data show CDR1 as SNHLY and CDR2 as FYNNEI. Trimming left V 0 bases short and J 1 base short, with 6 bases between. CDR3 bases: TGTGCCAGCAGTGAAGCGGCCGGCCAAGAGACCCAGTACTTC. Translation gives CASSEAAGQETQYF.

The table lists this clonotype with a few counts. This chain links TRBV29-1 with TRBJ2-3; 8 nucleotides align to TRBD1. V lost 7 bases, J lost 0 bases, and 6 bases stayed unmatched. The CDR3 is 14 residues long. Germline V gene data show CDR1 as SQVTM and CDR2 as ANQGSEA. CDR3 in amino acids: CSAPGGGSTDTQYF. CDR3 nucleotide sequence: TGCAGCGCGCCAGGGGGCGGTAGCACAGATACGCAGTATTTT.

There are a few counts of this clonotype. The chain couples TRBV4-1 to TRBJ1-2; 7 bases map to TRBD1. The CDR3 sequence is 13 residues long. Unmatched junction bases numbered 5, after V lost 4 bases and J lost 6 bases. Germline V lookup: CDR1 MGHRA, CDR2 YSYEKL. The CDR3: CASSLVQGNGYTF. The CDR3 DNA sequence: TGCGCCAGCAGCCTTGTACAGGGGAATGGCTACACCTTC.

This clonotype was recorded a few times. The CDR3 DNA reads TGTGCCAGCAGCCTACGTGTGATCCGGTACGAGCAGTACTTC. Encoded protein: CASSLRVIRYEQYF. The chain has TRBV12-3 or TRBV12-4 and TRBJ2-7; D not resolved. The V end was cut by 6 bases, the J end by 4 bases, with 16 bases between. The CDR3 length is 14 residues.

The chain combines TRBV5-1 with TRBJ2-1, with 10 bases matching TRBD2. Germline CDR1 reads SGHRS; CDR2 reads YFSETQ. Trimming took 0 bases from V and 8 from J; bases not matched to a gene: 5. This CDR3 is 15 amino acids long. CDR3: CASSLAAGGSDEQFF. CDR3 in DNA: TGCGCCAGCAGCTTGGCAGCGGGAGGGAGCGATGAGCAGTTCTTC.